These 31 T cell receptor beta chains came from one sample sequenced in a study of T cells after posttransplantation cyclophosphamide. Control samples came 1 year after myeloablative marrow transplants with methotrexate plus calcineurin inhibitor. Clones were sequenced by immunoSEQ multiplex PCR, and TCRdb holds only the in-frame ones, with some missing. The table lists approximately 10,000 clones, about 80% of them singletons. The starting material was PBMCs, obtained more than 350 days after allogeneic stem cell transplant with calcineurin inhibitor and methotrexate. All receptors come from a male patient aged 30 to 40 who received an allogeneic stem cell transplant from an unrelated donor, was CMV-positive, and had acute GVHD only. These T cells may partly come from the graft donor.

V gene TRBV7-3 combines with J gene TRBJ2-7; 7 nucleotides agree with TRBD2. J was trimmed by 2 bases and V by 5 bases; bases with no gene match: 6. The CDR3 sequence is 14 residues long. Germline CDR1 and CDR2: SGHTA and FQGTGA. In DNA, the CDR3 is TGTGCCAGCAGCCTCCTGGGGGGGGCCTACGAGCAGTACTTC. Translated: CASSLLGGAYEQYF.

The CDR3 loop reads CASSIGQGARGYTF. The CDR3 bases are TGTGCCAGTAGTATTGGGCAGGGGGCACGTGGCTACACCTTC. The rearrangement links TRBV19 to TRBJ1-2; 8 bases match TRBD1. Germline lookup yields CDR1 LNHDA and CDR2 SQIVND (reference sequence). Unmatched junction bases numbered 7, after V lost 3 bases and J lost 7 bases. This CDR3 is 14 amino acids long.

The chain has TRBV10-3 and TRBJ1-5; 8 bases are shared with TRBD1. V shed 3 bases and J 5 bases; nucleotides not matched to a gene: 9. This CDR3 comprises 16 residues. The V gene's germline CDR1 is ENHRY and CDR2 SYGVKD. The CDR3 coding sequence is TGTGCCATCAGTGATCCCCCCGGGACAGGCTATCAGCCCCAGCATTTT. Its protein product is CAISDPPGTGYQPQHF.

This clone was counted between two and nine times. The CDR3 bases are TGTGCCAGCAGCTTGGGTGGCAGGGGCGCAGATACGCAGTATTTT. Protein: CASSLGGRGADTQYF. The chain joins TRBV7-3 to TRBJ2-3; D is perhaps TRBD1 (6 bases). The V gene lost 3 bases and the J gene lost 4 bases, with 14 bases spanning the gap. Per the germline V gene, CDR1 is SGHTA and CDR2 is FQGTGA. The CDR3 spans 15 residues. The variable domain in full, with the rest retrieved from reference TRBV7-3 and TRBJ2-3, is GAGVSQTPSNKVTEKGKYVELRCDPISGHTALYWYRQSLGQGPEFLIYFQGTGAADDSGLPNDRFFAVRPEGSVSTLKIQRTERGDSAVYLCASSLGGRGADTQYFGPGTRLTVL.

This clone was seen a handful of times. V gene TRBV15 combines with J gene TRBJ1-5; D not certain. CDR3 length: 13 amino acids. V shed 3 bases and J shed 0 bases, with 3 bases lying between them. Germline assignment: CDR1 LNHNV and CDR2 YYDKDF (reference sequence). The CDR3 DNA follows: TGTGCCACCAGCAGGGCTAGCAATCAGCCCCAGCATTTT. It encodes CATSRASNQPQHF.

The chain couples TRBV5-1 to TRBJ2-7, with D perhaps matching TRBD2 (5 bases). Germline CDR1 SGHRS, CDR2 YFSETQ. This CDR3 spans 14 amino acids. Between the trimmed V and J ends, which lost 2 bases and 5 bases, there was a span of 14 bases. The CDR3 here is CASSFSGISNEQYF. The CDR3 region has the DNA TGCGCCAGCAGCTTTTCGGGGATTTCGAACGAGCAGTACTTC.

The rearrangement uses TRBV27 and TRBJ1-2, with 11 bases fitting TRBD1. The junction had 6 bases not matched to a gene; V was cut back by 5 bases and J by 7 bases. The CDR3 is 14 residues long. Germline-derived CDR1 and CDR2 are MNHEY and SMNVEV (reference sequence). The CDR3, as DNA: TGTGCCAGCAGTAACCTTGGGACAGGGGGTGGCTACACCTTC. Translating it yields CASSNLGTGGGYTF.

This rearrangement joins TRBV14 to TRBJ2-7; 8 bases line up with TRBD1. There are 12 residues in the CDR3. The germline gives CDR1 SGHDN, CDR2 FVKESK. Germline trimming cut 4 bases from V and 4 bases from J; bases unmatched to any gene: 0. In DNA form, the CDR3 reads TGTGCCAGCAGCCGGACAGGGTACGAGCAGTACTTC. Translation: CASSRTGYEQYF. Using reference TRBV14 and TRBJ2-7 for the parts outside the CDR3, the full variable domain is EAGVTQFPSHSVIEKGQTVTLRCDPISGHDNLYWYRRVMGKEIKFLLHFVKESKQDESGMPNNRFLAERTGGTYSTLKVQPAELEDSGVYFCASSRTGYEQYFGPGTRLTVT.

The CDR3 loop reads CASSLGTGIEKLFF. The CDR3 region has the DNA TGTGCCAGCAGCTTGGGGACAGGGATTGAAAAACTGTTTTTT. This chain links TRBV11-2 with TRBJ1-4; 9 bases are a match to TRBD1. Germline V gives CDR1 SGHAT, CDR2 FQNNGV. The trim removed 3 bases at V and 7 bases at J, leaving 3 bases unmatched. The CDR3 runs to 14 residues.

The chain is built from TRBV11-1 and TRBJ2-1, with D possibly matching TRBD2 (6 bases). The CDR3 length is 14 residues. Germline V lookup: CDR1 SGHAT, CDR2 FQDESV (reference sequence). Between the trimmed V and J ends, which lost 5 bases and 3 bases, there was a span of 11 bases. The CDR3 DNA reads TGTGCCAGCAGCCCAGGACTACTCTACAATGAGCAGTTCTTC. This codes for CASSPGLLYNEQFF.

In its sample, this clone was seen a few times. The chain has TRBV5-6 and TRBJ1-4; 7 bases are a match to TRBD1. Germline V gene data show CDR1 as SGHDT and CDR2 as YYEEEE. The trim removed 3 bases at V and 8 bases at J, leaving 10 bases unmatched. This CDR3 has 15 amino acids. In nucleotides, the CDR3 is TGTGCCAGCAGCTACGAGGAGGGGGCGCGGGAAAAACTGTTTTTT. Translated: CASSYEEGAREKLFF.

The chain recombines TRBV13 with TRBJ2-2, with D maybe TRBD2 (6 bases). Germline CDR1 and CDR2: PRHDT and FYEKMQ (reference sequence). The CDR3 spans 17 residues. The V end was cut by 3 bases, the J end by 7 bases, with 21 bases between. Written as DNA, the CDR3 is TGTGCCAGCAGCTTCCCCCCTAGCGCCGAACGGGGCGGGGAGCTGTTTTTT. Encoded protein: CASSFPPSAERGGELFF. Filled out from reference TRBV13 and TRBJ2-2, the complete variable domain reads AAGVIQSPRHLIKEKRETATLKCYPIPRHDTVYWYQQGPGQDPQFLISFYEKMQSDKGSIPDRFSAQQFSDYHSELNMSSLELGDSALYFCASSFPPSAERGGELFFGEGSRLTVL.

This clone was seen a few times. The CDR3 nucleotides read TGCGCCAGCAGCCAAGATCCCAATTCAGAGACCCAGTACTTC. Translated, it gives CASSQDPNSETQYF. J is TRBJ2-5 and V is TRBV4-3, with no clear D. V shed 0 bases and J shed 4 bases, with 9 bases lying between them. In germline, CDR1 is LGHNA, CDR2 YSLEER. The length of the CDR3 is 14 residues.

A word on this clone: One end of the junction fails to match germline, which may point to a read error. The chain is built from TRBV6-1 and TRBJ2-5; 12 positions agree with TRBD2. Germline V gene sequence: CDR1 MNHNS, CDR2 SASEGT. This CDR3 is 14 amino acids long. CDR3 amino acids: CACSLLAGGETQYF. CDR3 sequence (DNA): TGTGCCTGCAGTCTACTAGCGGGAGGAGAGACCCAGTACTTC.

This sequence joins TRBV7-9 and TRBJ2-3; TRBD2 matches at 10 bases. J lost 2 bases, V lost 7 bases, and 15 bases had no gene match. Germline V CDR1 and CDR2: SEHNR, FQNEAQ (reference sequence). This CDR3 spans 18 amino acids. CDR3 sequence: CASTLSTTSGWLTDTQYF. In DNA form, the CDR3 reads TGTGCCAGCACCCTATCGACGACTAGCGGGTGGCTCACAGATACGCAGTATTTT.

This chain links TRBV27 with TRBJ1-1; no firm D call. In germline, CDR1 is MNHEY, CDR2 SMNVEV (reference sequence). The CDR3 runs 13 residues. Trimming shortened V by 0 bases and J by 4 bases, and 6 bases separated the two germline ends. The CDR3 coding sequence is TGTGCCAGCAGTTTATCGCTGAGCACTGAAGCTTTCTTT. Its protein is CASSLSLSTEAFF.

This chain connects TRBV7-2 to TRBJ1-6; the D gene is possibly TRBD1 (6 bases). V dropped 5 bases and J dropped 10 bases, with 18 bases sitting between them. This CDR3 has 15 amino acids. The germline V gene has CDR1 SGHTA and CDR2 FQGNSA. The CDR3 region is CASSPAQGIQSPLHF. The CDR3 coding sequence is TGTGCCAGCAGCCCGGCCCAGGGGATACAGTCACCCCTCCACTTT.

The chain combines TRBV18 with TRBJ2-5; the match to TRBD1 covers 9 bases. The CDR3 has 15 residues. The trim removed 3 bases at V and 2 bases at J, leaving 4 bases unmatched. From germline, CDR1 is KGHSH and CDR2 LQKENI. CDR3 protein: CASSPLQGAQETQYF. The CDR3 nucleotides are TGTGCCAGCTCACCTCTACAGGGGGCTCAAGAGACCCAGTACTTC.

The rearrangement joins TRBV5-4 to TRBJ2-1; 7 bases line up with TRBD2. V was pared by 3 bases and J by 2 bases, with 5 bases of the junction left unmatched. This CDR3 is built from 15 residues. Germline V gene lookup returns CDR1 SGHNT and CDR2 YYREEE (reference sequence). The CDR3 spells CASSSERETYNEQFF. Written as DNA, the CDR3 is TGTGCCAGCAGCTCTGAGCGGGAAACCTACAATGAGCAGTTCTTC.

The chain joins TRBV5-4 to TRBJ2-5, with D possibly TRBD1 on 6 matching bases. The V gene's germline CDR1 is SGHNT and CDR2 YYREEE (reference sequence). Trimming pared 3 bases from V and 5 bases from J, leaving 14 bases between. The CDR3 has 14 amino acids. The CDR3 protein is CASSWGTISETQYF. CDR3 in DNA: TGTGCCAGCAGCTGGGGGACAATTTCGGAGACCCAGTACTTC.

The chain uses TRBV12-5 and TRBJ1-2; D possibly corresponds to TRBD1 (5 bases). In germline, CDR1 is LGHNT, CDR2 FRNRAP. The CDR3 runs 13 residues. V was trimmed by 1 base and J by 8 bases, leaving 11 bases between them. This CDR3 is CASGLAERGGYTF. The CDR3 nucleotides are TGTGCTAGTGGTTTGGCCGAGCGGGGGGGCTACACCTTC.

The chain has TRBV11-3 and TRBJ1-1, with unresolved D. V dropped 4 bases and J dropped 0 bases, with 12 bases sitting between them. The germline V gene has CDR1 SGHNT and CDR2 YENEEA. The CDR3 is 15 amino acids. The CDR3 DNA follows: TGTGCCAGCAGCTCCGCTACAGTCATGAACACTGAAGCTTTCTTT. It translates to CASSSATVMNTEAFF.

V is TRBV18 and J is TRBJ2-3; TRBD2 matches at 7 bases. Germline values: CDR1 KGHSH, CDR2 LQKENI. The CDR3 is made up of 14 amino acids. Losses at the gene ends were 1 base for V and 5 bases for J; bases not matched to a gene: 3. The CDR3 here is CASSPLGGRDTQYF. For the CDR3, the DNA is TGTGCCAGCTCACCACTGGGAGGGAGAGATACGCAGTATTTT. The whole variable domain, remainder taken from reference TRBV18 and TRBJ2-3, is NAGVMQNPRHLVRRRGQEARLRCSPMKGHSHVYWYRQLPEEGLKFMVYLQKENIIDESGMPKERFSAEFPKEGPSILRIQQVVRGDSAAYFCASSPLGGRDTQYFGPGTRLTVL.

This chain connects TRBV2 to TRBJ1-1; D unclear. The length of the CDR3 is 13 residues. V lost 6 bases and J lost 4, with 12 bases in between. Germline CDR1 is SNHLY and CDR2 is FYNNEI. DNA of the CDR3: TGTGCCAGCAGGGAGGACGTGGGCACTGAAGCTTTCTTT. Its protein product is CASREDVGTEAFF.

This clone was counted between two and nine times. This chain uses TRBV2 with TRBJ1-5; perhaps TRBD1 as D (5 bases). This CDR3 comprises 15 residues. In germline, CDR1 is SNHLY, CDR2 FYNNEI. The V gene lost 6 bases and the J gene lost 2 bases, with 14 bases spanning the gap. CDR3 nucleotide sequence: TGTGCCAGCAGCGGCCAGGGTCCGGGCAATCAGCCCCAGCATTTT. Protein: CASSGQGPGNQPQHF. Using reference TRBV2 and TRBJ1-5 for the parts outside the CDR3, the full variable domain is EPEVTQTPSHQVTQMGQEVILRCVPISNHLYFYWYRQILGQKVEFLVSFYNNEISEKSEIFDDQFSVERPDGSNFTLKIRSTKLEDSAMYFCASSGQGPGNQPQHFGDGTRLSIL.

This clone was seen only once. In DNA form, the CDR3 reads TGCGCCAGCAGCCCGACGCAGGGGAACACTGAAGCTTTCTTT. This codes for CASSPTQGNTEAFF. The genes are TRBV5-1 and TRBJ1-1, with D maybe TRBD1 (5 bases). The CDR3 is 14 residues long. Between the trimmed V and J ends, which lost 4 bases and 1 base, there was a span of 11 bases. Per germline, CDR1 SGHRS and CDR2 YFSETQ.

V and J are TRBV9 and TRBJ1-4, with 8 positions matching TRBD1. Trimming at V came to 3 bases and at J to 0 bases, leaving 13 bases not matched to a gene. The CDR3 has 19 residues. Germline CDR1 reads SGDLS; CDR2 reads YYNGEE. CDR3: CASSGWDRGQGATNEKLFF. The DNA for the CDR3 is TGTGCCAGCAGCGGTTGGGACCGAGGACAGGGTGCAACTAATGAAAAACTGTTTTTT. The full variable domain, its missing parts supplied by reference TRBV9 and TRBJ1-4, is DSGVTQTPKHLITATGQRVTLRCSPRSGDLSVYWYQQSLDQGLQFLIQYYNGEERAKGNILERFSAQQFPDLHSELNLSSLELGDSALYFCASSGWDRGQGATNEKLFFGSGTQLSVL.

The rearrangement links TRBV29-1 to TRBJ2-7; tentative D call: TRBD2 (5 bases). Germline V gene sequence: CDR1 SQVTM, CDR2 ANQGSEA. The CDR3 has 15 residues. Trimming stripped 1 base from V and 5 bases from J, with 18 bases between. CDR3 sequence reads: CSVEVGDGVFDEQYF. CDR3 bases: TGCAGCGTTGAAGTGGGAGATGGTGTCTTCGACGAGCAGTACTTC.

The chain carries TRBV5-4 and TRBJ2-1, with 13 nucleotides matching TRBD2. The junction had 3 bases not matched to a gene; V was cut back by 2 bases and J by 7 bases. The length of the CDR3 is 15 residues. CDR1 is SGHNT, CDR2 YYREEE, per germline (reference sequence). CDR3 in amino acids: CASSFRLAGGNEQFF. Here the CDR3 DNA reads TGTGCCAGCAGCTTCCGACTAGCGGGAGGTAATGAGCAGTTCTTC. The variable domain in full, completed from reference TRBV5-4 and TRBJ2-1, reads ETGVTQSPTHLIKTRGQQVTLRCSSQSGHNTVSWYQQALGQGPQFIFQYYREEENGRGNFPPRFSGLQFPNYSSELNVNALELDDSALYLCASSFRLAGGNEQFFGPGTRLTVL.

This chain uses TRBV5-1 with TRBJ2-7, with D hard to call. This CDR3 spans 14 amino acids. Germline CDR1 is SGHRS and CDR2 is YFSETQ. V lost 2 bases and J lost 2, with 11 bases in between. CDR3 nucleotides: TGCGCCAGCAGCTTAGACTGGAAAGCCTACGAGCAGTACTTC. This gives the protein CASSLDWKAYEQYF.

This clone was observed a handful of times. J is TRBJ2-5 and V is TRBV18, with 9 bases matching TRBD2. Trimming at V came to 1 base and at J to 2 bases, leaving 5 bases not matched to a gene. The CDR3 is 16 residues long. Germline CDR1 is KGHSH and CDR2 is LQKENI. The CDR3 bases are TGTGCCAGCTCACCACTTCAAGCGGGAGGACAAGAGACCCAGTACTTC. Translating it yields CASSPLQAGGQETQYF.